This is a list of T cell receptor beta chains from one sample in a study of T cell changes during pregnancy in multiple sclerosis. Here immunoSEQ multiplex PCR was the method, and the copy in TCRdb shows in-frame clones only, minus some. The data show roughly 84,000 clones, with 85% to 95% seen just once and 1.3% to 1.5% held by the top ten. The sequenced sample was peripheral blood, obtained in the third trimester of pregnancy. The receptor source for this set is a female donor in good health, enrolled as a control in a pregnancy study. Both conserved end residues are trimmed from each CDR3. The order of the fields is V gene, clone size, CDR3 length, J gene, CDR3 protein. Only some rows state a clone size, as once, few, many or a class for expanded clones.

V: TRBV28; size: NA; length: 12; J: TRBJ2-1; CDR3: ASLLAGGIGEQF
V: TRBV4-1; size: NA; length: 9; J: TRBJ2-5; CDR3: ASSLGETQY
V: TRBV27; size: NA; length: 16; J: TRBJ2-7; CDR3: ASSLSPPLAEASYEQY
V: TRBV28; size: NA; length: 14; J: TRBJ2-2; CDR3: ASSLLGQGQAGELF
V: TRBV7-6; size: NA; length: 17; J: TRBJ2-1; CDR3: ASSPGSGSGKGSYNEQF
V: TRBV5-1; size: few; length: 11; J: TRBJ1-4; CDR3: ASSRVTGEKLF
V: TRBV10-1; size: NA; length: 12; J: TRBJ2-3; CDR3: ASTGLAQPDTQY
V: TRBV6-5; size: NA; length: 13; J: TRBJ1-4; CDR3: ASSARQGLGEKLF
V: TRBV15; size: few; length: 15; J: TRBJ2-3; CDR3: ATSREGVAVGTDTQY
V: TRBV5-5; size: few; length: 12; J: TRBJ1-1; CDR3: ASSPLTENTEAF
V: TRBV5-1; size: NA; length: 13; J: TRBJ2-2; CDR3: ASSFAGQGAGELF
V: TRBV5-1; size: NA; length: 12; J: TRBJ2-3; CDR3: ASSSLTGSDTQY
V: TRBV2; size: NA; length: 12; J: TRBJ2-7; CDR3: ASSDTEAAYEQY
V: TRBV29-1; size: NA; length: 10; J: TRBJ1-1; CDR3: SVPTGGTEAF
V: TRBV19; size: few; length: 12; J: TRBJ1-1; CDR3: ASSTRSGNTEAF
V: TRBV29-1; size: NA; length: 12; J: TRBJ2-1; CDR3: SVDEREETNEQF
V: TRBV27; size: NA; length: 11; J: TRBJ2-5; CDR3: ASSFGPQGGQD
V: TRBV30; size: NA; length: 14; J: TRBJ1-2; CDR3: AWSVSSGGRSYGYT
V: TRBV19; size: NA; length: 14; J: TRBJ1-1; CDR3: ASTLRDRGVNTEAF
V: TRBV7-9; size: once; length: 12; J: TRBJ2-7; CDR3: ASSLGGGTGEQY
V: TRBV19; size: once; length: 14; J: TRBJ2-1; CDR3: ASSRLAGGPGVEQF
V: TRBV4-1; size: NA; length: 14; J: TRBJ2-3; CDR3: ASRSGTSDSTDTQY
V: TRBV5-1; size: NA; length: 12; J: TRBJ2-1; CDR3: ASSFTGGVNEQF
V: TRBV27; size: NA; length: 12; J: TRBJ2-7; CDR3: ASSLSAQPYEQY
V: TRBV10-1; size: NA; length: 13; J: TRBJ2-3; CDR3: ASTQAGGGGDTQY
V: TRBV27; size: NA; length: 13; J: TRBJ2-3; CDR3: ASRAAPQVTDTQY
V: TRBV5-1; size: few; length: 14; J: TRBJ2-1; CDR3: ASSLGPQGSYNEQF
V: TRBV28; size: NA; length: 12; J: TRBJ1-5; CDR3: ASSPPAEVRPQH
V: TRBV28; size: NA; length: 18; J: TRBJ2-2; CDR3: ASSLTWGEGRSWGTGELF
V: TRBV5-1; size: NA; length: 14; J: TRBJ2-3; CDR3: ASSVGLAGRADTQY
V: TRBV4-1; size: NA; length: 13; J: TRBJ2-1; CDR3: ASSQDQGSYNEQF
V: TRBV19; size: NA; length: 12; J: TRBJ2-5; CDR3: ASSPGDYQETQY
V: TRBV27; size: NA; length: 16; J: TRBJ2-6; CDR3: ASSLYRGPHSGANVLT
V: TRBV5-6; size: NA; length: 11; J: TRBJ2-7; CDR3: ASSFGGGGEQY
V: TRBV5-1; size: NA; length: 13; J: TRBJ2-7; CDR3: ASSYHRDTTYEQY
V: TRBV5-1; size: NA; length: 11; J: TRBJ1-1; CDR3: ASSLEQNTEAF
V: TRBV4-1; size: NA; length: 12; J: TRBJ2-1; CDR3: ASSQVSPHNEQF
V: TRBV11-1; size: NA; length: 11; J: TRBJ2-1; CDR3: ASSMGPWDEQF
V: TRBV19; size: NA; length: 14; J: TRBJ2-1; CDR3: ASSIDRTGLYNEQF
V: TRBV2; size: NA; length: 13; J: TRBJ2-3; CDR3: ASSPSSGLSDTQY
V: TRBV5-5; size: NA; length: 12; J: TRBJ2-3; CDR3: ASSSPGVRDTQY